This TCR beta chain was sequenced for a study of blood T cell repertoires in COVID-19. Overall study context: T cells, B-cell-depleted T cells, or PBMCs provided the cDNA or gDNA that served as material.

Per the germline V gene, CDR1 is SGHTA and CDR2 is FQGNSA. V dropped 5 bases and J dropped 4; count of bases not matched to a gene: 9. The CDR3 consists of 16 residues. In the original workflow: Amplified reference gene primers provided the basis for estimating nucleated cell counts. The table came from immunoSEQ multiplex PCR; TCRdb's copy has only in-frame clones and leaves some out. V and J calls and clone size are copied from that table; D and trimming were computed from the DNA. The data show 100,000 to 150,000 clones, more than 80% seen once. The sample consisted of peripheral blood. The receptor comes from a man aged 40-49 years with acute or convalescent COVID-19. V gene TRBV7-2 combines with J gene TRBJ1-5; 9 nucleotides align to TRBD1. DNA for the CDR3: TGTGCCAGCAGCGAACCGGGACAGGGTTTAAATCAGCCCCAGCATTTT. This translates into CASSEPGQGLNQPQHF.